Included here is one T cell receptor beta chain sequence, with context. The data stem from a study of blood T cells in healthy people across ages. Trimming took off 5 bases at V and 9 bases at J, with 11 bases between the two ends. Germline assignment: CDR1 MNHEY and CDR2 SMNVEV (reference sequence). This CDR3 has 12 amino acids. A second PCR, run for about 7 to 11 cycles, used a sample-barcoded 5' primer plus a J-beta primer mix. MiXCR, run by TCRdb on the 5' RACE reads, gives a single entry per CDR3 protein. The table records about 320,000 distinct CDR3 sequences, about 25% of them present only once.

Material for sequencing was blood. The chain uses TRBV27 and TRBJ1-5; possibly TRBD1 for D (5 bases). The source of this sequence is a woman in her sixties or seventies in good health. The CDR3 protein is CASSPGIGPQHF. In nucleotides, the CDR3 is TGTGCCAGCAGTCCAGGGATTGGGCCCCAGCATTTT.